The 31 T cell receptor beta chains below all came from one sample that was sequenced in a study of CD8+CD57+ T cells in acquired aplastic anemia. TCR beta VDJ combinations and CDR3 sequences were profiled from genomic DNA. TCRdb re-analysed the reads in MiXCR, keeping a single row per CDR3 protein. This sample has some 190,000 distinct CDR3 sequences, with under 55% found just once. Sequencing used sorted CD4+, CD8+, or CD8+CD57+ T cells (not recorded which) from PBMCs. The receptors shown here come from a human donor in good health.

This chain connects TRBV2 to TRBJ2-7; maybe TRBD2 (5 bases). The germline V and J ends were trimmed by 1 base and 2 bases, with 6 bases remaining between them. The CDR3 consists of 13 residues. Per the germline V gene, CDR1 is SNHLY and CDR2 is FYNNEI. The CDR3 reads CASSEGRTYEQYF. CDR3 DNA sequence: TGTGCCAGCAGTGAAGGGAGGACCTACGAGCAGTACTTC.

Turning to this clonotype: This may arise from a read error, as a much more abundant clone is one base away. Without the conserved terminal phenylalanine or tryptophan, this CDR3 likely stems from a read error. The J gene is TRBJ2-1, the V gene TRBV5-6; 7 positions agree with TRBD2. Looked up from germline, CDR1 is SGHDT and CDR2 is YYEEEE. With V trimmed by 2 bases and J by 1 base, 3 bases remained unmatched. The CDR3 is 15 amino acids. The CDR3 reads CASSFGRTSYNEQFL. The CDR3 nucleotides are TGTGCCAGCAGCTTCGGGAGGACTTCCTACAATGAGCAGTTCCTC.

The chain has TRBV19 and TRBJ1-1; perhaps TRBD1 as D (5 bases). Germline V gene sequence: CDR1 LNHDA, CDR2 SQIVND (reference sequence). Trimming removed 9 bases from V and 0 bases from J, with 20 bases in between. The CDR3 has 16 residues. The CDR3, as DNA: TGTGCCAGCCAATCCCGGGGGGGGAGCATGAACACTGAAGCTTTCTTT. Translation gives CASQSRGGSMNTEAFF.

The chain joins TRBV24-1 to TRBJ1-5, with D perhaps matching TRBD1 (5 bases). CDR1 and CDR2 (germline): KGHDR, SFDVKD. The length of the CDR3 is 14 residues. Trimming stripped 1 base from V and 2 bases from J, with 5 bases between. This CDR3 is CATSDFRGNQPQHF. DNA of the CDR3: TGTGCCACCAGTGATTTCAGGGGCAATCAGCCCCAGCATTTT.

This clonotype was detected only a few times. The gene calls are TRBV29-1 and TRBJ2-7; 7 positions agree with TRBD1. Trimming removed 3 bases from V and 2 bases from J; junction bases left unmatched: 4. The CDR3 sequence is 13 residues long. The germline V gene has CDR1 SQVTM and CDR2 ANQGSEA. The CDR3 DNA follows: TGCAGCGTTGAGGCAGGGGGTCCCTACGAGCAGTACTTC. Protein: CSVEAGGPYEQYF.

The genes are TRBV29-1 and TRBJ2-7, with 7 bases matching TRBD2. The V gene end was trimmed by 4 bases and the J gene end by 6 bases; junction bases not matched to a gene: 3. In germline, CDR1 is SQVTM, CDR2 ANQGSEA. CDR3 length: 11 amino acids. The CDR3 nucleotides read TGCAGCGTTGCCGGGGGGAGCGAGCAGTACTTC. Translated: CSVAGGSEQYF.

This clonotype appeared many times. DNA for the CDR3: TGTGCCAGCAGTGAGGCCTACGAGCAGTACTTC. Translating gives CASSEAYEQYF. The genes are TRBV2 and TRBJ2-7; D gene unclear. The CDR3 consists of 11 residues. Germline V gene data show CDR1 as SNHLY and CDR2 as FYNNEI. Trimming stripped 3 bases from V and 2 bases from J, with 2 bases between. The whole variable domain, remainder taken from reference TRBV2 and TRBJ2-7, is EPEVTQTPSHQVTQMGQEVILRCVPISNHLYFYWYRQILGQKVEFLVSFYNNEISEKSEIFDDQFSVERPDGSNFTLKIRSTKLEDSAMYFCASSEAYEQYFGPGTRLTVT.

This CDR3 reads CASSRDTQGNTEAFF. As DNA, the CDR3 is TGTGCCAGCAGTCGGGACACTCAGGGGAACACTGAAGCTTTCTTT. This chain joins TRBV2 and TRBJ1-1, with D perhaps TRBD1 (6 bases). V was clipped by 5 bases and J by 1 base, with 14 bases between them. The CDR3 runs 15 residues. The germline gives CDR1 SNHLY, CDR2 FYNNEI.

The chain joins TRBV15 to TRBJ1-2; 9 bases are a match to TRBD1. V lost 3 bases to trimming and J lost 1 base; unmatched junction nucleotides: 6. This CDR3 contains 16 residues. Germline-derived CDR1 and CDR2 are LNHNV and YYDKDF (reference sequence). This chain's CDR3 is CATSSLPGQGNYGYTF. CDR3 DNA sequence: TGTGCCACCAGCAGCTTACCGGGACAGGGTAACTATGGCTACACCTTC. The full variable domain, rest sourced from reference TRBV15 and TRBJ1-2, is DAMVIQNPRYQVTQFGKPVTLSCSQTLNHNVMYWYQQKSSQAPKLLFHYYDKDFNNEADTPDNFQSRRPNTSFCFLDIRSPGLGDTAMYLCATSSLPGQGNYGYTFGSGTRLTVV.

The chain recombines TRBV5-1 with TRBJ1-6; the D is unclear. The CDR3 has 15 amino acids. The V and J ends lost 3 bases and 7 bases respectively, with 14 bases between them. CDR1 and CDR2 from the germline V gene are SGHRS and YFSETQ. Here the CDR3 reads CASSSSGTENSPLHF. CDR3 nucleotide sequence: TGCGCCAGCAGCTCGAGCGGAACAGAGAATTCACCCCTCCACTTT.

This clonotype was observed many times. This rearrangement joins TRBV2 to TRBJ2-1, with a weak D call TRBD2 (5 bases). Germline CDR1 is SNHLY and CDR2 is FYNNEI. The CDR3 is 14 residues long. Trimming shortened V by 7 bases and J by 6 bases, and 16 bases separated the two germline ends. This CDR3 reads CASTRDKPTNEQFF. For the CDR3, the DNA is TGTGCCAGCACCCGGGATAAACCGACCAATGAGCAGTTCTTC.

The chain is built from TRBV7-9 and TRBJ2-1, with D unclear. CDR3 length: 11 amino acids. Trimming took off 0 bases at V and 14 bases at J, with 8 bases between the two ends. Germline CDR1 SEHNR, CDR2 FQNEAQ (reference sequence). CDR3 protein: CASSLAVGEFF. The CDR3 bases are TGTGCCAGCAGCTTAGCAGTTGGGGAGTTCTTC.

The gene calls are TRBV7-3 and TRBJ2-5; no clear D. This CDR3 has 12 amino acids. Germline values: CDR1 SGHTA, CDR2 FQGTGA. V was clipped by 4 bases and J by 7 bases, with 10 bases between them. The CDR3 spells CASSSPSGTQYF. The DNA for the CDR3 is TGTGCCAGCAGCTCGCCAAGTGGGACCCAGTACTTC.

Only a few counts were recorded for this clonotype. The chain carries TRBV3-1 and TRBJ2-5, with D perhaps being TRBD1 or TRBD2 (6 bases each). The CDR3 contains 15 residues. V was pared by 8 bases and J by 2 bases, with 18 bases between. Germline V gives CDR1 LGHDT, CDR2 YNNKEL (reference sequence). In DNA form, the CDR3 reads TGTGCCAGCGCGCGGAGGGGGTTAGGGCAAGAGACCCAGTACTTC. Amino acids: CASARRGLGQETQYF.

This clonotype was found many times. The chain joins TRBV29-1 to TRBJ1-4; TRBD1 agrees at 7 bases. V lost 7 bases, J lost 8 bases, and 10 bases stayed unmatched. This CDR3 comprises 13 residues. Per germline, CDR1 SQVTM and CDR2 ANQGSEA. The CDR3 region has the DNA TGCAGCGCTAGACAGGGATTCGGCGAAAAACTGTTTTTT. Its translation: CSARQGFGEKLFF. The whole variable domain, filled in from reference TRBV29-1 and TRBJ1-4, reads SAVISQKPSRDICQRGTSLTIQCQVDSQVTMMFWYRQQPGQSLTLIATANQGSEATYESGFVIDKFPISRPNLTFSTLTVSNMSPEDSSIYLCSARQGFGEKLFFGSGTQLSVL.

This clonotype was observed many times. The CDR3 region is CASSLSGPNNEQFF. DNA of the CDR3: TGTGCCAGCAGCCTTAGCGGGCCTAACAATGAGCAGTTCTTC. The V call is TRBV7-9, the J call TRBJ2-1, with TRBD2 matching over 7 bases. CDR1 is SEHNR, CDR2 FQNEAQ, per germline (reference sequence). V gave up 5 bases and J gave up 5 bases; unmatched junction bases: 6. The CDR3 totals 14 residues. Drawing the rest from reference TRBV7-9 and TRBJ2-1, the complete variable domain is DTGVSQNPRHKITKRGQNVTFRCDPISEHNRLYWYRQTLGQGPEFLTYFQNEAQLEKSRLLSDRFSAERPKGSFSTLEIQRTEQGDSAMYLCASSLSGPNNEQFFGPGTRLTVL.

With respect to this clonotype: The junction shows a germline mismatch at one end, possibly a read error. The chain combines TRBV7-2 with TRBJ2-5; 9 positions agree with TRBD1. CDR3 length: 11 amino acids. Germline CDR1 and CDR2: SGHTA and FQGNSA. Here the CDR3 DNA reads TGTGCCAGCAGCTCACGGGACAGGGAAGACTTC. Its translation is CASSSRDREDF.

In DNA form, the CDR3 reads TGTGCCAGCAGTGTGGGGCGGTCAGATACGCAGTATTTT. This encodes CASSVGRSDTQYF. This rearrangement joins TRBV25-1 to TRBJ2-3; tentative D call: TRBD1 (5 bases). The CDR3 is 13 amino acids. Between the trimmed V and J ends, which lost 4 bases and 4 bases, there was a span of 9 bases. Germline lookup yields CDR1 MGHDK and CDR2 SYGVNS.

Worth noting for this clonotype: With a much larger clone just one base away, this may be a read error. This chain links TRBV11-2 with TRBJ2-3, with 10 positions matching TRBD1. The CDR3 runs to 16 residues. Germline V CDR1 and CDR2: SGHAT, FQNNGV. V lost 8 bases, J lost 2 bases, and 10 bases stayed unmatched. In DNA, the CDR3 is TGTGCCAGCGGCGACCGACAGGGGGCGAACACAGATACGCAGTATTTT. It yields the protein CASGDRQGANTDTQYF.

This chain connects TRBV12-3 or TRBV12-4 to TRBJ2-4, with unresolved D. This CDR3 region has 13 residues. Trimming removed 6 bases at V and 0 bases at J, with 6 bases between. The CDR3 DNA reads as TGTGCCAGCAGACATTTAGCCAAAAACATTCAGTACTTC. It specifies CASRHLAKNIQYF.

The J gene is TRBJ2-7, the V gene TRBV11-1; no clear D gene. Germline lookup yields CDR1 SGHAT and CDR2 FQDESV (reference sequence). The CDR3 totals 12 residues. Trimming removed 5 bases from V and 5 bases from J, with 10 bases in between. The CDR3 nucleotides are TGTGCCAGCAGCCCCATTGGGGACGAGCAGTACTTC. Translated: CASSPIGDEQYF.

This clonotype came up many times. The chain couples TRBV19 to TRBJ2-5, with TRBD1 matching 8 bases. Germline V CDR1 and CDR2: LNHDA, SQIVND (reference sequence). Unmatched junction bases numbered 8, after V lost 7 bases and J lost 4 bases. The CDR3 runs to 14 residues. Here the CDR3 reads CASNAGGGVETQYF. DNA of the CDR3: TGTGCCAGTAACGCAGGGGGCGGGGTAGAGACCCAGTACTTC.

With regard to this clonotype: At one end the junction does not follow the germline gene, possibly because of a read error. The J gene is TRBJ1-1, the V gene TRBV29-1, with D perhaps matching TRBD1 (5 bases). Germline assignment: CDR1 SQVTM and CDR2 ANQGSEA. The length of the CDR3 is 12 residues. The CDR3 protein is CSGGRMNTEASF. The CDR3 bases are TGCAGCGGGGGACGTATGAACACTGAAGCTTCCTTT.

This clonotype turned up a few times. The chain combines TRBV27 with TRBJ2-7, with 11 bases aligning to TRBD1. The length of the CDR3 is 17 residues. V dropped 1 base and J dropped 5; count of bases not matched to a gene: 10. The germline V gene encodes CDR1 MNHEY and CDR2 SMNVEV (reference sequence). The CDR3 sequence: CASSLFPLDRGPNEQYF. In DNA form, the CDR3 reads TGTGCCAGCAGTTTATTCCCCTTGGACAGGGGGCCCAACGAGCAGTACTTC.

The chain recombines TRBV7-3 with TRBJ2-7; D is ambiguous. Trimming pared 5 bases from V and 2 bases from J, leaving 22 bases between. In germline, CDR1 is SGHTA, CDR2 FQGTGA. CDR3 length equals 17 residues. The CDR3 reads CASSPTHLRTGPYEQYF. CDR3 coding DNA: TGTGCCAGCAGCCCCACCCACCTTCGCACCGGGCCCTACGAGCAGTACTTC. Full variable domain (outside the CDR3, taken from reference TRBV7-3 and TRBJ2-7): GAGVSQTPSNKVTEKGKYVELRCDPISGHTALYWYRQSLGQGPEFLIYFQGTGAADDSGLPNDRFFAVRPEGSVSTLKIQRTERGDSAVYLCASSPTHLRTGPYEQYFGPGTRLTVT.

The J gene is TRBJ2-7, the V gene TRBV10-3; D gene ambiguous. Germline V CDR1 and CDR2: ENHRY, SYGVKD. Trimming removed 3 bases from V and 4 bases from J, with 13 bases in between. The CDR3 totals 14 residues. The CDR3 sequence is CAISESPTTYEQYF. CDR3 nucleotides: TGTGCCATCAGTGAATCACCGACCACTTACGAGCAGTACTTC.

As to this clonotype: A junction end diverges from the germline sequence, so it may reflect a read error. J is TRBJ2-7 and V is TRBV7-2; TRBD1 matches at 7 bases. There are 15 residues in the CDR3. Germline assignment: CDR1 SGHTA and CDR2 FQGNSA. The CDR3 nucleotides read TGTGCCAGCAGCCCCGGACAGGCGAACACCGGGGAGCTGTACTTC. Amino acids: CASSPGQANTGELYF.

CDR3 in amino acids: CASSMARGDHQPQHF. The CDR3 DNA reads as TGTGCCAGTAGTATGGCCCGCGGGGATCATCAGCCCCAGCATTTT. The chain employs TRBV19 and TRBJ1-5, with D unclear. From germline, CDR1 is LNHDA and CDR2 SQIVND (reference sequence). Trimming took off 3 bases at V and 5 bases at J, with 14 bases between the two ends. The CDR3 loop spans 15 amino acids.

This clonotype was seen ten or more times. This rearrangement joins TRBV29-1 to TRBJ2-1, with D tentatively TRBD1 (5 bases). The CDR3 consists of 11 residues. Germline V CDR1 and CDR2: SQVTM, ANQGSEA. Deletions cut 1 base from V and 8 bases from J, with 6 bases between. The CDR3 DNA reads as TGCAGCGTTGAAGTGGGGCATGAGCAGTTCTTC. This encodes CSVEVGHEQFF.

Note on this clonotype: This could be a read error, since a much larger clone is one nucleotide away. This chain uses TRBV30 with TRBJ2-7; D possibly corresponds to TRBD2 (6 bases). Per the germline V gene, CDR1 is GTSNPN and CDR2 is SVGIG (reference sequence). The CDR3 extends over 13 amino acids. In DNA, the CDR3 is TGTGCCCGGAGTGTACAGTCTAGCGACGAGCAGTACTTC. Translating gives CARSVQSSDEQYF.

V is TRBV11-2 and J is TRBJ2-7, with 9 bases aligning to TRBD2. There are 18 residues in the CDR3. J lost 2 bases, V lost 2 bases, and 13 bases had no gene match. Germline loops: CDR1 SGHAT, CDR2 FQNNGV. DNA of the CDR3: TGTGCCAGCAGCTTACGGGCTAGCGGGGCCCGCACAACCTACGAGCAGTACTTC. It encodes CASSLRASGARTTYEQYF.